This section outlines one T cell receptor (beta chain) sequence together with its context. TCRdb's copy holds only in-frame clones and misses some; the assay was immunoSEQ multiplex PCR. The sample consists of tens of thousands of clones, approximately 95% of them appearing once. The entry originates in a study of cytomegalovirus exposure and HLA in healthy donors. The CDR3 runs to 15 residues. Germline values: CDR1 SGHTA, CDR2 FQGTGA. Trimming at V came to 8 bases and at J to 3 bases, leaving 6 bases not matched to a gene. The J gene is TRBJ2-2, the V gene TRBV7-3, with TRBD1 identical over 10 bases. The sample consisted of PBMCs. The clonotype was recovered from a young man in good health and CMV-seropositive. The CDR3 nucleotides read TGTGCCAGCTGGGACAGGGGTGCCGACACCGGGGAGCTGTTTTTT. Translation gives CASWDRGADTGELFF.